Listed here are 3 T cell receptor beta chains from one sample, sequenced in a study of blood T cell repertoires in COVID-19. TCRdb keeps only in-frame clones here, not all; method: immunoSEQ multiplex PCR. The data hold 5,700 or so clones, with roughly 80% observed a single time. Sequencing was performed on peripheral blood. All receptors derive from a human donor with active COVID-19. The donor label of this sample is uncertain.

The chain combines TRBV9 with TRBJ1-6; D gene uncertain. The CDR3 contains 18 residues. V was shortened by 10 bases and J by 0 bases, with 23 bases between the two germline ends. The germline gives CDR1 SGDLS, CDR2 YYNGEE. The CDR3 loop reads CALLPEEALSSYNSPLHF. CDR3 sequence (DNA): TGTGCCTTACTCCCCGAGGAGGCCCTAAGCTCCTATAATTCACCCCTCCACTTT.

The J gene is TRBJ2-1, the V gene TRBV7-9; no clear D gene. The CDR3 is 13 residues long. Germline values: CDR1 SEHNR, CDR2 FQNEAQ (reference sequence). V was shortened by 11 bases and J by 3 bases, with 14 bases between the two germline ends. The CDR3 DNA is TGTGCCCTAACTAAAGGTAGCTACAATGAGCAGTTCTTC. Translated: CALTKGSYNEQFF.

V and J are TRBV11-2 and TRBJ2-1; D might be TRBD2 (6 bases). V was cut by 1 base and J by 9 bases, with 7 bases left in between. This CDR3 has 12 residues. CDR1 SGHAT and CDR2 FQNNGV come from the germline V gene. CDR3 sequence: CASSLGSGEQFF. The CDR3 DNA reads TGTGCCAGCAGCTTAGGTAGCGGTGAGCAGTTCTTC.